The present T cell receptor beta chain was sequenced within a study of cytomegalovirus exposure and HLA in healthy donors. Study results and limitations: Cytomegalovirus status was reportedly diagnosed by the classifier with high specificity and sensitivity. Subsequent analysis revealed that first-cohort TCR clusters tended to co-occur in the approximately 120 validation repertoires. The study flagged about 150 TCR beta chains as cytomegalovirus-associated.

As for this clone: Its antigen is not known.

Germline lookup yields CDR1 SGHRS and CDR2 YFSETQ. There are 15 residues in the CDR3. Germline trimming cut 4 bases from V and 6 bases from J; bases unmatched to any gene: 9. The method was immunoSEQ multiplex PCR; TCRdb's version includes in-frame clones alone and lacks a portion of them. The data show about 180,000 clones, about 85% seen once. This clonotype was obtained from a man aged 18 to 29 in good health and CMV-seropositive. The sequenced sample consisted of PBMCs. The V and J genes are TRBV5-1 and TRBJ1-5; TRBD1 matches 8 bases. The CDR3 nucleotides read TGCGCCAGCAGCCAATCGGGACAGGTGGGTCAGCCCCAGCATTTT. Its translation: CASSQSGQVGQPQHF.